Listed below are T cell receptor beta chains from one sample, sequenced in a study of blood T cell repertoires in COVID-19. TCRdb keeps only in-frame clones here, not all; method: immunoSEQ multiplex PCR. The table has 100,000 to 150,000 clones, over 70% seen once. The sample was peripheral blood. These receptors were collected from a man between 65 and 85 years old with acute or convalescent COVID-19. CDR3s include the opening cysteine and the closing phenylalanine or tryptophan.

V gene: TRBV6-5; CDR3 protein: CASKETGGQPQHF
V gene: TRBV7-6; CDR3 protein: CASSSGQGTGIEQYF
V gene: TRBV9; CDR3 protein: CASSPSYNEQFF
V gene: TRBV7-2; CDR3 protein: CASSFDTLGSPLHF
V gene: TRBV4-3; CDR3 protein: CASSQSGQGGTEAFF
V gene: TRBV5-6; CDR3 protein: CASSWGLAGGPQETQYF
V gene: TRBV7-2; CDR3 protein: CASSLGSGVTDTQYF
V gene: TRBV11-3; CDR3 protein: CASSAGLSGYEQYF
V gene: TRBV5-1; CDR3 protein: CASSLVAGVSMDTQYF
V gene: TRBV7-2; CDR3 protein: CASSFSLSASGGGQETQYF
V gene: TRBV19; CDR3 protein: CASSIARDTEAFF
V gene: TRBV24-1; CDR3 protein: CATSDFSRSGNTIYF
V gene: TRBV6-4; CDR3 protein: CASSDGFNQPQHF
V gene: TRBV15; CDR3 protein: CATARGGASYGYTF
V gene: TRBV18; CDR3 protein: CASSPDRVNYGYTF
V gene: TRBV6-4; CDR3 protein: CASRQGGKSGNTIYF
V gene: TRBV5-1; CDR3 protein: CASSRVSGGAHEQYF
V gene: TRBV6-5; CDR3 protein: CASSYLGGQMGSPLHF
V gene: TRBV6-2/TRBV6-3; CDR3 protein: CAGSYSTRGFFTF
V gene: TRBV6-6; CDR3 protein: CASNRGRYRGNYGYTF
V gene: TRBV11-1; CDR3 protein: CASAGLGTQYF
V gene: TRBV6-5; CDR3 protein: CATAQGATIYGYTF
V gene: TRBV6-5; CDR3 protein: CASSRDTTYNSPLHF
V gene: TRBV9; CDR3 protein: CASSLGLAHSYEQYF
V gene: TRBV6-5; CDR3 protein: CASRRSTGSHTEAFF
V gene: TRBV30; CDR3 protein: CAWSFGDNQPQHF
V gene: TRBV25-1; CDR3 protein: CASSELDRYYGYTF
V gene: TRBV7-6; CDR3 protein: CASSAPGKRTQYF
V gene: TRBV5-1; CDR3 protein: CASSQDRGGEKLFF
V gene: TRBV9; CDR3 protein: CARTTYEQYF
V gene: TRBV4-3; CDR3 protein: CASSQVNSGLYNEQFF
V gene: TRBV24-1; CDR3 protein: CATSDYTTSGSYNEQFF
V gene: TRBV5-1; CDR3 protein: CASSTTSGGAWETQYF
V gene: TRBV2; CDR3 protein: CASSEAGRGNTIYF
V gene: TRBV30; CDR3 protein: CAWSSGLAGVTDTQYF
V gene: TRBV4-1; CDR3 protein: CASSPQGRADYYEQYF
V gene: TRBV5-1; CDR3 protein: CASSLEGQGFENSPLHF
V gene: TRBV19; CDR3 protein: CASSIFGTVNEQFF
V gene: TRBV7-3; CDR3 protein: CASSSKRESSYNEQFF
V gene: TRBV5-1; CDR3 protein: CASSETGGPYNEQFF
V gene: TRBV5-4; CDR3 protein: CASTREIGDRGNNEQFF
V gene: TRBV7-2; CDR3 protein: CASSFGTDFYEQYF
V gene: TRBV29-1; CDR3 protein: CSDPGLWRPLHF
V gene: TRBV2; CDR3 protein: CASSLNGGDQPQHF
V gene: TRBV6-2/TRBV6-3; CDR3 protein: CASSYSAGPGGYTF
V gene: TRBV7-2; CDR3 protein: CASSLVGDRDQPQHF
V gene: TRBV29-1; CDR3 protein: CSGGHSLNEQFF
V gene: TRBV7-3; CDR3 protein: CASSRVRTGELFF
V gene: TRBV7-7; CDR3 protein: CASSLRGGDFEQFF
V gene: TRBV5-4; CDR3 protein: CASSTQGAADKNIQYF
V gene: TRBV2; CDR3 protein: CASSVRTGSTEAFF
V gene: TRBV3-1/TRBV3-2; CDR3 protein: CASSHVTGTPNSNQPQHF
V gene: TRBV4-2; CDR3 protein: CASSRLGTASNQPQHF
V gene: TRBV5-1; CDR3 protein: CASSRDRATTEAFF
V gene: TRBV15; CDR3 protein: CATSRRTGNPSYEQYF